This T cell receptor beta chain was observed in a study of T cell responses to AZD1222 COVID-19 vaccine. Method: immunoSEQ multiplex PCR; TCRdb's copy keeps in-frame clones and lacks some. The sample yields 100,000 to 150,000 clones, 80% to 90% seen once. As for this clone: The antigen is not known.

V lost 3 bases and J lost 2, with 8 bases in between. CDR1 and CDR2 (germline): GTSNPN, SVGIG (reference sequence). The CDR3 loop spans 13 amino acids. Study-wide points: Close to half of all spike-specific TCRs reportedly target regions of the variants that are unmutated. After the peak T cell response, and only then, were repertoires sampled. There were mostly white British donors and more females than males, and clonal diversity was possibly underestimated.

The source is an adult in good health. This chain links TRBV30 with TRBJ1-5, with D unclear. Sequencing was performed on peripheral blood, taken on day 0 of AZD1222 vaccination. The CDR3 reads CAWSLRGNQPQHF. The CDR3 region has the DNA TGTGCCTGGAGCCTTAGGGGCAATCAGCCCCAGCATTTT.